The 32 T cell receptor beta chains reported below all come from one sample, sequenced in a study of T cells expressing NK-cell markers. TCRdb re-called the 5' RACE reads and catalogs CDR3 proteins one per entry, DNA excluded. Its listing shows 350,000 to 500,000 distinct CDR3 sequences. The sample comprised blood T cells: a sorted CD56 or NKG2C T cell subset, CD4+ or CD8+ T cells, or bulk PBMC T cells (not recorded which). These receptors came from a woman between 18 and 70 years old in good health.

The rearrangement uses TRBV18 and TRBJ1-1; the TCRdb call, TRBD1, lacks DNA for checking. Germline CDR1 and CDR2: KGHSH and LQKENI. The CDR3 contains 17 residues. The CDR3 loop reads CASSPTLMGVMNTEAFF. Complete variable domain (other parts from reference TRBV18 and TRBJ1-1): NAGVMQNPRHLVRRRGQEARLRCSPMKGHSHVYWYRQLPEEGLKFMVYLQKENIIDESGMPKERFSAEFPKEGPSILRIQQVVRGDSAAYFCASSPTLMGVMNTEAFFGQGTRLTVV.

This rearrangement joins TRBV28 to TRBJ1-1. Germline assignment: CDR1 MDHEN and CDR2 SYDVKM. The CDR3 loop spans 12 amino acids. The CDR3 here is CASGVRRTEAFF.

J is TRBJ2-2 and V is TRBV7-2; there is no DNA to check the TCRdb D call of TRBD2. There are 14 residues in the CDR3. CDR1 and CDR2 (germline): SGHTA, FQGNSA. CDR3 residues: CASSVSGGTGELFF.

This sequence joins TRBV18 and TRBJ1-5; there is no DNA to check the TCRdb D call of TRBD1. The CDR3 is 14 residues long. Germline V lookup: CDR1 KGHSH, CDR2 LQKENI. This CDR3 reads CASSRQGADQPQHF.

V and J are TRBV29-1 and TRBJ2-7; TCRdb gives TRBD1 as the D gene, but with no DNA this cannot be confirmed. CDR1 is SQVTM and CDR2 is ANQGSEA in the germline V gene. CDR3 length: 13 residues. The CDR3 loop reads CSVLGRDLYEQYF.

J is TRBJ2-7 and V is TRBV7-3. CDR1 is SGHTA, CDR2 FQGTGA, per germline. The CDR3 totals 14 residues. The CDR3 reads CASSSHRRSYEQYF.

The chain joins TRBV15 to TRBJ2-1; there is no DNA to check the TCRdb D call of TRBD2. The CDR3 is 16 amino acids. The germline CDR1 and CDR2 sequences are LNHNV and YYDKDF (reference sequence). The CDR3 region is CATSRDGGLAGDEQFF. The full variable domain, completed using reference TRBV15 and TRBJ2-1, is DAMVIQNPRYQVTQFGKPVTLSCSQTLNHNVMYWYQQKSSQAPKLLFHYYDKDFNNEADTPDNFQSRRPNTSFCFLDIRSPGLGDTAMYLCATSRDGGLAGDEQFFGPGTRLTVL.

This rearrangement joins TRBV7-8 to TRBJ2-3; the D call from TCRdb, TRBD1, cannot be confirmed without DNA. CDR3 length: 16 residues. Germline CDR1 reads SGHVS; CDR2 reads FQNEAQ. The CDR3: CASSLLPRGSTDTQYF.

The chain employs TRBV4-1 and TRBJ2-3. Germline V gene data show CDR1 as MGHRA and CDR2 as YSYEKL. This CDR3 contains 14 residues. The chain's CDR3 is CASSLHRNTDTQYF.

This chain uses TRBV7-3 with TRBJ2-2; TCRdb's D gene call, TRBD2, goes unchecked for lack of DNA. CDR3 size: 15 residues. From germline, CDR1 is SGHTA and CDR2 FQGTGA. CDR3 residues: CASSLASGSPGELFF.

This chain joins TRBV28 and TRBJ2-2; there is no DNA to check the TCRdb D call of TRBD1. CDR3 length equals 13 residues. Germline V lookup: CDR1 MDHEN, CDR2 SYDVKM. CDR3 loop: CAGGAMDTGELFF.

The rearrangement joins TRBV20-1 to TRBJ2-1; TCRdb's assignment of TRBD2 cannot be checked, as there is no DNA. The germline gives CDR1 DFQATT, CDR2 SNEGSKA (reference sequence). The CDR3 is made up of 15 amino acids. This CDR3 is CSARSLAGELHEQFF.

The CDR3 here is CASSSGSQATNEKLFF. The rearrangement joins TRBV12-3 or TRBV12-4 to TRBJ1-4; TCRdb's D gene call, TRBD1, goes unchecked for lack of DNA. The CDR3 has 16 amino acids.

The V and J genes are TRBV18 and TRBJ1-4; TCRdb outputs TRBD1, but without DNA this stays unchecked. Germline V gives CDR1 KGHSH, CDR2 LQKENI. There are 17 residues in the CDR3. CDR3 sequence reads: CASSSGTAVTTNEKLYF.

This chain links TRBV5-4 with TRBJ2-7. The CDR3 is 16 amino acids. CDR1 and CDR2 from the germline V gene are SGHNT and YYREEE (reference sequence). CDR3 amino acids: CASSSQSSRFTYEQYF. The full variable domain, in which reference TRBV5-4 and TRBJ2-7 provide the parts outside the CDR3, is ETGVTQSPTHLIKTRGQQVTLRCSSQSGHNTVSWYQQALGQGPQFIFQYYREEENGRGNFPPRFSGLQFPNYSSELNVNALELDDSALYLCASSSQSSRFTYEQYFGPGTRLTVT.

The chain carries TRBV20-1 and TRBJ1-1; the D call from TCRdb, TRBD1, cannot be confirmed without DNA. The CDR3 consists of 13 residues. The germline CDR1 and CDR2 sequences are DFQATT and SNEGSKA (reference sequence). CDR3 amino acids: CSARRGQNTEAFF.

The rearrangement uses TRBV3-1 and TRBJ2-3; absent DNA, TCRdb's TRBD1 call cannot be checked. The CDR3 consists of 15 residues. The germline CDR1 and CDR2 sequences are LGHDT and YNNKEL (reference sequence). The CDR3 region is CASSQRDRFTDTQYF.

The chain couples TRBV6-2 or TRBV6-3 to TRBJ2-3; the D call of TRBD2 rests on TCRdb alone, since no DNA is present to check it. This CDR3 has 14 amino acids. The germline gives CDR1 MNHEY, CDR2 SVGEGT. CDR3 in amino acids: CASSTSGGPDTQYF.

This chain links TRBV5-1 with TRBJ2-3; absent DNA, TCRdb's TRBD1 call cannot be checked. CDR1 is SGHRS and CDR2 is YFSETQ in the germline V gene. The CDR3 runs to 15 residues. The chain's CDR3 is CASSFRAATPDTQYF.

The chain joins TRBV7-9 to TRBJ1-1; the TCRdb D gene call, TRBD1, has no DNA to confirm it. Germline V gene sequence: CDR1 SEHNR, CDR2 FQNEAQ (reference sequence). The CDR3 is made up of 15 amino acids. CDR3 sequence reads: CASSAYQGDFTEAFF.

The rearrangement uses TRBV7-9 and TRBJ1-2; checking the TCRdb D call of TRBD1 is not possible without DNA. This CDR3 comprises 15 residues. The V gene's germline CDR1 is SEHNR and CDR2 FQNEAQ (reference sequence). CDR3 region: CASSLTGTAVIPYTF.

This chain connects TRBV5-1 to TRBJ2-2; TCRdb calls TRBD1, which cannot be checked without DNA. The CDR3 has 17 residues. Germline-derived CDR1 and CDR2 are SGHRS and YFSETQ. The CDR3 is CASSLGHRDANTGELFF. Drawing the rest from reference TRBV5-1 and TRBJ2-2, the complete variable domain is KAGVTQTPRYLIKTRGQQVTLSCSPISGHRSVSWYQQTPGQGLQFLFEYFSETQRNKGNFPGRFSGRQFSNSRSEMNVSTLELGDSALYLCASSLGHRDANTGELFFGEGSRLTVL.

The V call is TRBV3-1, the J call TRBJ2-1. CDR3 size: 11 residues. The germline V gene encodes CDR1 LGHDT and CDR2 YNNKEL (reference sequence). The CDR3 sequence: CASTRQNEQFF.

The V gene is TRBV10-3, the J gene TRBJ2-3; the TRBD1 assignment by TCRdb is unverifiable without DNA. The germline V gene has CDR1 ENHRY and CDR2 SYGVKD. The CDR3 is 15 residues long. CDR3 amino acids: CAISDPGGDTDTQYF.

This rearrangement joins TRBV9 to TRBJ2-5; TCRdb proposes TRBD2, but this gene call is untestable without DNA. CDR3 size: 15 residues. Germline assignment: CDR1 SGDLS and CDR2 YYNGEE. CDR3 sequence reads: CASSVGEGSPETQYF.

The chain uses TRBV20-1 and TRBJ1-1; no DNA is available, so the TRBD1 call from TCRdb remains unchecked. Per the germline V gene, CDR1 is DFQATT and CDR2 is SNEGSKA (reference sequence). The CDR3 sequence is 15 residues long. CDR3 in amino acids: CSAREGTVGGTEAFF.

The chain carries TRBV5-1 and TRBJ1-3; TCRdb proposes TRBD1, but this gene call is untestable without DNA. Germline V CDR1 and CDR2: SGHRS, YFSETQ. The CDR3 extends over 16 amino acids. Here the CDR3 reads CASSLAGAPSGNTIYF.

The chain has TRBV4-2 and TRBJ2-3. The V gene's germline CDR1 is LGHNA and CDR2 YNFKEQ. This CDR3 is built from 15 residues. CDR3 sequence reads: CASSQDRPSTDTQYF.

V and J are TRBV11-3 and TRBJ2-1; TCRdb's D call of TRBD1 is untestable without DNA. Germline V gives CDR1 SGHNT, CDR2 YENEEA. This CDR3 spans 14 amino acids. CDR3 region: CASSLGQGLNEQFF. Variable domain in full (rest from reference TRBV11-3 and TRBJ2-1): EAGVVQSPRYKIIEKKQPVAFWCNPISGHNTLYWYLQNLGQGPELLIRYENEEAVDDSQLPKDRFSAERLKGVDSTLKIQPAELGDSAVYLCASSLGQGLNEQFFGPGTRLTVL.

The chain employs TRBV11-3 and TRBJ2-1; TCRdb designates TRBD1, a call that cannot be tested without DNA. CDR1 is SGHNT and CDR2 is YENEEA in the germline V gene. CDR3 length: 14 residues. Here the CDR3 reads CASSFRGGHNEQFF.

CDR3: CASSAGLAGADTQYF. The genes are TRBV5-6 and TRBJ2-3; TCRdb picks TRBD2, but there is no DNA to check that call. The V gene's germline CDR1 is SGHDT and CDR2 YYEEEE. The CDR3 has 15 residues.

The CDR3: CASSFTGTSGLTDTQYF. The J gene is TRBJ2-3, the V gene TRBV6-5; TCRdb designates TRBD2, a call that cannot be tested without DNA. CDR1 and CDR2 from the germline V gene are MNHEY and SVGAGI. There are 17 residues in the CDR3.